This is a list of T cell receptor beta chains from one sample in a study of cytomegalovirus exposure and HLA in healthy donors. Clones were read by immunoSEQ multiplex PCR, and TCRdb kept only the in-frame ones, dropping some. The data show roughly 95,000 clones, 82% seen once. Sequencing was done on a sample of PBMCs. The receptors were sampled from a man aged 25 to 45 in good health and CMV-seropositive. CDR3s include the opening cysteine and the closing phenylalanine or tryptophan. Fields, in order: V gene, D gene, clone size, J gene, CDR3 DNA, CDR3 protein. D genes are given only for firm matches. Clone size is not always given. Where it is, it says once, few, many or a class for expanded clones.

TRBV2,-,-,TRBJ1-4,TGTGCCAGCACCGGAAGCTGGGGGGCTAATGAAAAACTGTTTTTT,CASTGSWGANEKLFF
TRBV5-8,TRBD1,-,TRBJ1-4,TGTGCCAGCAGCTTACAGGGGTTTAATGAAAAACTGTTTTTT,CASSLQGFNEKLFF
TRBV5-6,-,-,TRBJ2-3,TGTGCCAGCAGCTCCTTCGACACCCTTAGCACAGATACGCAGTATTTT,CASSSFDTLSTDTQYF
TRBV9,-,-,TRBJ2-5,TGTGCCAGCAGCGTAGATCCGGGGAAAGAGACCCAGTACTTC,CASSVDPGKETQYF
TRBV15,TRBD2,few,TRBJ2-7,TGTGCCACCAGCAGAGAGGCGGGAGGGACCTACGAGCAGTACTTC,CATSREAGGTYEQYF
TRBV6-5,TRBD2,once,TRBJ2-1,TGTGCCAGCAGAGCGGGACTTAAACATGAGCAGTTCTTC,CASRAGLKHEQFF
TRBV25-1,-,-,TRBJ1-4,TGTGCCAGCAGTGGCCGGTTCATCGGGGGTGAAAAACTGTTTTTT,CASSGRFIGGEKLFF
TRBV19,TRBD1,-,TRBJ2-2,TGTGCCAGTAGTCCCACAGGGGTGAACACCGGGGAGCTGTTTTTT,CASSPTGVNTGELFF
TRBV19,-,-,TRBJ2-2,TGTGCCAGTAGTATGGGGGCTTTAACCGGGGAGCTGTTTTTT,CASSMGALTGELFF
TRBV7-9,-,-,TRBJ2-1,TGTGCCAGCAGCACATATGTATCTCGGGACATCTGGAATGAGCAGTTCTTC,CASSTYVSRDIWNEQFF
TRBV10-3,TRBD2,-,TRBJ2-5,TGTGCCACCTCGACTAGCGGGAGTGTCCAAGAGACCCAGTACTTC,CATSTSGSVQETQYF
TRBV28,-,-,TRBJ2-7,TGTGCCAGCAGTCGGACTACCCGATCCTACGAGCAGTACTTC,CASSRTTRSYEQYF
TRBV5-1,TRBD2,-,TRBJ2-5,TGCGCCAGCAGCCTAGGACTAGCGGGCGAGACCCAGTACTTC,CASSLGLAGETQYF
TRBV18,-,-,TRBJ2-5,TGTGCCAGCTCACCACGTTCAGGGTCAGGAAAACAAGAGACCCAGTACTTC,CASSPRSGSGKQETQYF
TRBV25-1,-,-,TRBJ2-5,TGTGCCAGCAGTCCCCCTCCCCAAGAGACCCAGTACTTC,CASSPPPQETQYF
TRBV5-4,TRBD1,-,TRBJ1-3,TGTGCCAGCAGCGAGGGACAGGCCTCTGGAAACACCATATATTTT,CASSEGQASGNTIYF
TRBV5-3,-,-,TRBJ1-5,TGTGCCAGAAGTTCGACCCGCGCGGGGCAGCCGAATCAGCCCCAGCATTTT,CARSSTRAGQPNQPQHF
TRBV4-3,-,-,TRBJ1-1,TGCGCCAGCAGCCGAAGCCTCGGAGGAGGCACTGAAGCTTTCTTT,CASSRSLGGGTEAFF
TRBV10-3,TRBD2,-,TRBJ2-2,TGTGCCATCAGTACCGGGACTAGTATCACCGGGGAGCTGTTTTTT,CAISTGTSITGELFF
TRBV19,-,-,TRBJ1-1,TGTGCCAGTAGTAACCAGGGTCTCTCTTTGAACACTGAAGCTTTCTTT,CASSNQGLSLNTEAFF
TRBV21-1,-,-,TRBJ2-7,TGTGCCAGCAGCATTTCCGGGACTAGCGGGACCTACGAGCAGTACTTC,CASSISGTSGTYEQYF
TRBV29-1,TRBD2,-,TRBJ2-5,TGCAGCGTTGGGGTAGCGGGAGGCCCTGGTTTGGGGACCCAGTACTTC,CSVGVAGGPGLGTQYF
TRBV9,TRBD2,-,TRBJ2-1,TGTGCCAGCAGCGTACGGGGGGAGAGGTACAATGAGCAGTTCTTC,CASSVRGERYNEQFF
TRBV5-4,TRBD1,once,TRBJ1-2,TGTGCCAGCAGTTGGACAGCACCCGGACAGGCTAACTATGGCTACACCTTC,CASSWTAPGQANYGYTF
TRBV9,TRBD2,-,TRBJ2-1,TGTGCCAGCAGCGCCAGCGGGAGCTCCTACAATGAGCAGTTCTTC,CASSASGSSYNEQFF
TRBV15,TRBD2,-,TRBJ2-1,TGTGCCACCAGCAGGAGGACTAGCGGGAGTATCAATGAGCAGTTCTTC,CATSRRTSGSINEQFF
TRBV11-3,-,-,TRBJ1-1,TGTGCCAGCAGCCCCGGGGGGTCGGGGGCCCTTTCCGAAGCTTTCTTT,CASSPGGSGALSEAFF